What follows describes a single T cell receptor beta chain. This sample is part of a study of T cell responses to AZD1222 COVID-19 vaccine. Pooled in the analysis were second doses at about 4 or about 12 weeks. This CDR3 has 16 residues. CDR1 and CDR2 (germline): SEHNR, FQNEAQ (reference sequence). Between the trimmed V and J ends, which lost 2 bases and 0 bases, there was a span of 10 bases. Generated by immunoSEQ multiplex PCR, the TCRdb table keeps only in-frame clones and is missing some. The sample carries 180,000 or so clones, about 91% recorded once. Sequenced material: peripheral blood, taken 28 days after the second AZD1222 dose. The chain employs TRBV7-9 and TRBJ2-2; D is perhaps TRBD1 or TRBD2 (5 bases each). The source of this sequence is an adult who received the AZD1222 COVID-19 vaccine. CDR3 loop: CASSLLGTANTGELFF. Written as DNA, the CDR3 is TGTGCCAGCAGCTTACTGGGGACGGCGAACACCGGGGAGCTGTTTTTT.